What follows are 19 T cell receptor beta chains derived from one specimen sequenced in a study of blood T cell repertoires in COVID-19. TCRdb keeps only in-frame clones here, not all; method: immunoSEQ multiplex PCR. In the table there are 95,000 to 110,000 clones, more than 70% of which are singletons. Specimen: peripheral blood. These TCRs come from a human donor in a cohort sampled during active COVID-19.

This clone was seen just once. The rearrangement links TRBV4-1 to TRBJ1-5, with D uncertain. The CDR3 totals 15 residues. Trimming removed 1 base at V and 8 bases at J, with 15 bases between. Germline CDR1 is MGHRA and CDR2 is YSYEKL. The CDR3 loop reads CASSQVSAVNEPQHF. The DNA for the CDR3 is TGCGCCAGCAGCCAAGTCTCAGCGGTGAATGAGCCCCAGCATTTT.

The V and J genes are TRBV28 and TRBJ2-5; no definite D call. CDR1 and CDR2 from the germline V gene are MDHEN and SYDVKM. Trimming pared 3 bases from V and 2 bases from J, leaving 10 bases between. This CDR3 region has 14 residues. CDR3 nucleotides: TGTGCCAGCAGTTTGGGCAGACGGCAAGAGACCCAGTACTTC. This translates into CASSLGRRQETQYF.

The gene calls are TRBV10-3 and TRBJ1-2; 9 nucleotides agree with TRBD1. CDR1 is ENHRY, CDR2 SYGVKD, per germline. V dropped 10 bases and J dropped 7; count of bases not matched to a gene: 19. CDR3 size: 16 residues. CDR3 nucleotides: TGTGCCACTGGCCTGTCCCCGGGACAGGGTAGGGTTGGCTACACCTTC. Translated: CATGLSPGQGRVGYTF.

This chain links TRBV7-9 with TRBJ1-1; possible D gene TRBD1, 6 bases. Germline-derived CDR1 and CDR2 are SEHNR and FQNEAQ (reference sequence). V dropped 0 bases and J dropped 8 bases, with 16 bases sitting between them. The CDR3 length is 15 residues. The CDR3 DNA is TGTGCCAGCAGCTTAGCACAGGGAAATAGACTCGAAGCTTTCTTT. This codes for CASSLAQGNRLEAFF.

The rearrangement links TRBV6-5 to TRBJ2-1, with 9 bases matching TRBD2. Germline V CDR1 and CDR2: MNHEY, SVGAGI. Losses at the gene ends were 5 bases for V and 8 bases for J; bases not matched to a gene: 10. This CDR3 comprises 15 residues. The CDR3 DNA sequence: TGTGCCAGCAGTATGTCCGGGACTAGCAGGGATGAGCAGTTCTTC. It specifies CASSMSGTSRDEQFF.

This sequence joins TRBV14 and TRBJ2-1, with 8 positions matching TRBD2. The CDR3 has 15 residues. V lost 3 bases and J lost 2; bases outside the gene matches: 3. The germline V gene has CDR1 SGHDN and CDR2 FVKESK. The CDR3: CASSHPGGAYNEQFF. For the CDR3, the DNA is TGTGCCAGCAGCCACCCGGGGGGGGCCTACAATGAGCAGTTCTTC.

The chain combines TRBV7-9 with TRBJ2-3; 11 bases agree with TRBD1. This CDR3 has 15 amino acids. The V gene's germline CDR1 is SEHNR and CDR2 FQNEAQ (reference sequence). V lost 6 bases and J lost 7; bases outside the gene matches: 9. The CDR3 loop reads CASSLGQGGVHTQYF. In nucleotides, the CDR3 is TGTGCCAGCAGTTTGGGACAGGGGGGTGTCCATACGCAGTATTTT.

This rearrangement joins TRBV5-6 to TRBJ2-7, with 7 positions matching TRBD1. This CDR3 is built from 15 residues. Germline values: CDR1 SGHDT, CDR2 YYEEEE. J lost 0 bases, V lost 4 bases, and 7 bases had no gene match. The DNA for the CDR3 is TGTGCCAGCAGCCCGGGACAGCCGAGCTCCTACGAGCAGTACTTC. Its protein is CASSPGQPSSYEQYF.

This sequence joins TRBV11-3 and TRBJ2-1, with 9 positions matching TRBD2. V gave up 5 bases and J gave up 9 bases; unmatched junction bases: 11. The CDR3 runs 15 residues. Germline assignment: CDR1 SGHNT and CDR2 YENEEA. The CDR3 nucleotides read TGTGCCAGCAGCCCCGGGACTAGCTCAACCGCTGAGCAGTTCTTC. This sequence encodes CASSPGTSSTAEQFF.

The V gene is TRBV7-2, the J gene TRBJ1-3, with 9 bases that match TRBD1. Germline-derived CDR1 and CDR2 are SGHTA and FQGNSA. The CDR3 has 15 residues. V dropped 1 base and J dropped 3; count of bases not matched to a gene: 1. CDR3 nucleotide sequence: TGTGCCAGCAGCTTAGGACAGGGGGTTGGAAACACCATATATTTT. Translated, it gives CASSLGQGVGNTIYF.

The chain employs TRBV28 and TRBJ1-5; D gene ambiguous. Trimming left V 3 bases short and J 3 bases short, with 12 bases between. CDR3 length equals 15 residues. Germline CDR1 and CDR2: MDHEN and SYDVKM. Here the CDR3 reads CASSFGQTNNQPQHF. The CDR3 nucleotides are TGTGCCAGCAGTTTCGGGCAGACTAACAATCAGCCCCAGCATTTT. Looking up the rest from reference TRBV28 and TRBJ1-5 gives the full variable domain: DVKVTQSSRYLVKRTGEKVFLECVQDMDHENMFWYRQDPGLGLRLIYFSYDVKMKEKGDIPEGYSVSREKKERFSLILESASTNQTSMYLCASSFGQTNNQPQHFGDGTRLSIL.

V is TRBV27 and J is TRBJ2-1; 12 bases align to TRBD2. V lost 7 bases to trimming and J lost 9 bases; unmatched junction nucleotides: 7. The CDR3 extends over 14 amino acids. The germline gives CDR1 MNHEY, CDR2 SMNVEV (reference sequence). CDR3 DNA: TGTGCCAGCACTGCTAGCGGGAGGGTTGGTGAGCAGTTCTTC. It encodes CASTASGRVGEQFF.

The chain joins TRBV27 to TRBJ2-2; unclear D gene. Trimming removed 5 bases from V and 0 bases from J, with 16 bases in between. The CDR3 consists of 17 residues. Per germline, CDR1 MNHEY and CDR2 SMNVEV (reference sequence). CDR3 protein: CASSPHAATANTGELFF. CDR3 coding DNA: TGTGCCAGCAGTCCACACGCGGCCACGGCGAACACCGGGGAGCTGTTTTTT.

This sequence joins TRBV30 and TRBJ1-2; no firm D call. The V gene's germline CDR1 is GTSNPN and CDR2 SVGIG (reference sequence). V lost 4 bases and J lost 4, with 16 bases in between. This CDR3 is 14 amino acids long. The CDR3 nucleotides read TGTGCCTGGACCTACGGGGATCGAGGCTATGGCTACACCTTC. This codes for CAWTYGDRGYGYTF.

The rearrangement joins TRBV30 to TRBJ1-2, with 8 bases matching TRBD1. The CDR3 runs to 14 residues. Germline CDR1 and CDR2: GTSNPN and SVGIG (reference sequence). V lost 5 bases and J lost 3; bases outside the gene matches: 8. CDR3 amino acids: CAWDRGVSDYGYTF. As DNA, the CDR3 is TGTGCCTGGGACAGGGGAGTGAGTGACTATGGCTACACCTTC.

The CDR3, as DNA: TGTGCCAGCAGCCATGAAGAGACCCGGGACAGGGTTGTTACGAACATTGGGCAGTTCTTC. This codes for CASSHEETRDRVVTNIGQFF. The chain uses TRBV3-1 (or the pseudogene TRBV3-2) and TRBJ2-1, with 9 nucleotides matching TRBD1. The CDR3 contains 20 residues. Unmatched junction bases numbered 27, after V lost 3 bases and J lost 12 bases. Germline CDR1 is LGHDT and CDR2 is YNNKEL (reference sequence).

The chain carries TRBV5-1 and TRBJ1-1; D is possibly TRBD1 (5 bases). Germline CDR1 is SGHRS and CDR2 is YFSETQ. This CDR3 comprises 13 residues. The V end was cut by 4 bases, the J end by 1 base, with 8 bases between. The CDR3 DNA reads TGCGCCAGCAGCCTCCAGGGGAACACTGAAGCTTTCTTT. Translating it yields CASSLQGNTEAFF. Using reference TRBV5-1 and TRBJ1-1 for the parts outside the CDR3, the full variable domain is KAGVTQTPRYLIKTRGQQVTLSCSPISGHRSVSWYQQTPGQGLQFLFEYFSETQRNKGNFPGRFSGRQFSNSRSEMNVSTLELGDSALYLCASSLQGNTEAFFGQGTRLTVV.

The V and J genes are TRBV11-2 and TRBJ1-2; 7 bases are shared with TRBD1. V lost 1 base, J lost 2 bases, and 7 bases stayed unmatched. This CDR3 region has 16 residues. CDR1 SGHAT and CDR2 FQNNGV come from the germline V gene. DNA for the CDR3: TGTGCCAGCAGCTTAGCCTCATCGACAGGGAACTATGGCTACACCTTC. Protein sequence: CASSLASSTGNYGYTF.

The chain carries TRBV6-2 or TRBV6-3 and TRBJ2-7; 11 bases agree with TRBD1. Per germline, CDR1 MNHEY and CDR2 SVGEGT. The CDR3 is 16 residues long. The trim removed 0 bases at V and 4 bases at J, leaving 5 bases unmatched. The CDR3 here is CASSYSGTGGRYEQYV. The CDR3 DNA reads as TGTGCCAGCAGTTACTCCGGGACAGGGGGTAGGTACGAGCAGTACGTC.